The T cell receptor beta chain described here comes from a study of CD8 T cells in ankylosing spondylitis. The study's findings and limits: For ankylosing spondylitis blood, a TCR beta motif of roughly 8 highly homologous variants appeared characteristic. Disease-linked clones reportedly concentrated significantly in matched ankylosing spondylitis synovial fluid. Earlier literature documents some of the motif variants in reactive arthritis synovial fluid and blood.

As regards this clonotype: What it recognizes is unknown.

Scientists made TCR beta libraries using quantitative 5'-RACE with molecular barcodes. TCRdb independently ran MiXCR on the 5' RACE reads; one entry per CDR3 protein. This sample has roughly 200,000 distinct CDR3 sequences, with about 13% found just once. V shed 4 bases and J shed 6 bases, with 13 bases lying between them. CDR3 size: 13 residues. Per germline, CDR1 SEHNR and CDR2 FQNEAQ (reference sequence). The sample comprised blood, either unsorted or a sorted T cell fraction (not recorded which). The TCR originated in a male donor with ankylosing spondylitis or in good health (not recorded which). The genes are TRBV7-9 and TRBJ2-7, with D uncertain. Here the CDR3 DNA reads TGTGCCAGCAGCTCAGAGCTAGTTGGCGAGCAGTACTTC. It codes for CASSSELVGEQYF.